This TCR beta chain stems from a study of PD-L1 blockade in urothelial cancer listed by TCRdb under 2017. Regarding the complete study: All patients started therapy around 2014 and received atezolizumab 1,200 mg intravenously every 3 weeks. About 90% of the roughly 30 patients were identified as males with urothelial cancer of bladder origin, and a prior smoking history was reported by 18 of 29 patients. Patients had an ECOG performance status of 0 or 1 and had received between 0 and 3 prior chemotherapy regimens. Blood samples were analyzed at 3 weeks after treatment start (second dose) and at 6 weeks after treatment start. Blood samples yielded a median of around 140,000 T cells and around 80,000 unique TCRs, with median clonality around 0.084. The study, an exploratory multi-omic analysis, examined somatic, immune and clinical correlates of response to PD-L1 blockade with atezolizumab in urothelial cancer. Pretreatment tumor samples and matched peripheral blood, collected serially before and after atezolizumab treatment, underwent TCR sequencing. Durable clinical benefit meant progression-free survival longer than 6 months, and TCR features were also tested against progression-free and overall survival. In the same patients who had TCR sequencing, pretreatment tumors also underwent whole exome sequencing and RNA sequencing. Durable clinical benefit was achieved by nine patients but not by the remaining 20. Some 30 patients had pretreatment blood TCR-seq, some 25 had at least one posttreatment blood collection, and some 25 had tumor TCR-seq. Points the paper makes about the study in general: A pretreatment peripheral blood TCR clonality below the median was linked to improved progression-free and overall survival. Among patients with durable benefit, tumor-associated TCR clones showed greater expansion in peripheral blood 3 weeks after treatment started (n of about 21, p = 0.022). Because the sample size was small (n ≈ 31) and many exploratory analyses were performed, the results are intended to be hypothesis-generating.

Each PCR received spiked-in synthetic TCR analog templates so that absolute template abundance could be estimated from read counts. TCRbeta CDR3 regions were amplified from genomic DNA with bias-controlled V and J gene primers using the immunoSEQ assay. Sequencing of rearranged TCRbeta segments was performed at approximately 20X coverage. Per the source publication's procedure: Clustering was used to correct sequencing errors, and CDR3s were annotated against IMGT to assign V, D and J genes. Out-of-frame and stop-codon sequences were excluded, and only productive TCRbeta rearrangements were used in downstream analyses. Clonality was calculated as one minus the Shannon entropy normalized by the log of the number of unique productive sequences. Fisher's exact test with Benjamini-Hochberg correction, using a cutoff of adjusted p below 0.01, was how clones that differed between time points or between blood and tumor were identified. TCRdb holds this immuneACCESS table with in-frame rearrangements only. Some clones are missing; in checked studies, unresolved V genes explain under half, and the rest has no known cause. That table supplies the V and J calls and clone size; D and trimming were determined from the DNA. A total of fewer than 30,000 clones appear in this sample, roughly 83% of them only once. In total, the top ten clones hold 9.6% of the sample.

Remarks on this clone: What this receptor recognizes is not known. Per-nucleotide qualities are absent, and no much larger clonotype sits a single base away.

A total of 29 patients with locally advanced or metastatic urothelial carcinoma, treated at Memorial Sloan Kettering on a trial protocol, made up the cohort. Peripheral blood mononuclear cells were collected pretreatment and during treatment, at between 1 and 8 total time points per patient. The Qiagen DNeasy Blood extraction kit was used to purify genomic DNA from total PBMCs and tumor samples. PBMCs were collected pretreatment and during treatment and were isolated and stored as previously described. Between the V and J ends, shortened by 5 bases and 0 bases respectively, the junction contains 20 bases. According to the germline V gene, CDR1 reads SGHVS and CDR2 reads FQNEAQ. Inclusive of the bounding cysteine and phenylalanine, the CDR3 is 18 residues long. Only the CDR3 DNA is retained, 54 bases long and in frame from the first base.

The chain is assembled from TRBV7-8 and TRBJ1-5, and perhaps TRBD1 as D gene, on 5 matching bases. This receptor was identified in a man aged 65 to 85 with urothelial cancer. This sample comprised PBMCs, obtained around atezolizumab (anti-PD-L1) treatment. The CDR3 in this case is CASSIRPFDSYSNQPQHF. Here is the DNA: TGTGCCAGCAGCATTAGACCTTTCGACAGCTATAGCAATCAGCCCCAGCATTTT.